The 19 T cell receptor beta chains below were found in one sample sequenced in a study of tumor-infiltrating lymphocytes in primary liver carcinoma. Starting from approximately 470 ng of total RNA, TCR beta cDNA was produced with a primer in the constant region. TCR beta libraries came from three nested multiplex PCR rounds using slightly modified ARM-PCR. With TRBV1-TRBV30 forward primers and a C-beta reverse primer, the first two PCR rounds were run for 9 to 10 cycles each. One entry per CDR3 protein results from TCRdb running MiXCR on the multiplex PCR reads. There are fewer than 75,000 distinct CDR3 sequences in the sample; around 64% occur only once, and approximately 37% lies in the top ten. Co-extracted RNA and DNA came from roughly 20-30 mg of unsorted bulk tissue. The sample taken for sequencing was liver tumor tissue from sampling region 4. Regarding subset: tumor region T4, right-lateral pole. These receptor sequences come from a man in his forties with primary liver carcinoma and hepatitis B virus infection.

In the case of this clonotype: No conserved phenylalanine or tryptophan ends this CDR3, so it is likely a read error. The genes are TRBV29-1 and TRBJ2-2; 9 bases fit TRBD2. The CDR3 extends over 15 amino acids. CDR1 is SQVTM, CDR2 ANQGSEA, per germline. The CDR3 loop reads CSVGTSAANTEELFY. The CDR3 region has the DNA TGCAGCGTTGGGACTAGCGCGGCGAACACCGAGGAGCTGTTTTAT.

The count of this clonotype is one. This may stem from a read error, because a much larger clone lies one nucleotide away. The chain carries TRBV30 and TRBJ1-1; tentative D call: TRBD1 (5 bases). The germline gives CDR1 GTSNPN, CDR2 SVGIG (reference sequence). The CDR3 is made up of 11 amino acids. The V end was cut by 5 bases, the J end by 6 bases, with 10 bases between. The CDR3 is CAWGGVSEAFF. The CDR3 DNA reads as TGTGCCTGGGGGGGTGTATCTGAAGCTTTCTTT.

This clonotype was seen more than once but under ten times. Its ends do not fully match the called genes, so a read error is possible. The V call is TRBV4-3, the J call TRBJ1-3, with TRBD1 identical over 11 bases. Germline assignment: CDR1 LGHNA and CDR2 YSLEER. The CDR3 has 17 residues. CDR3 nucleotides: TGCACCAGCAGCCAAGCACCGGGACAGGGGGCTGGAAACACCATATATTTT. The encoded protein is CTSSQAPGQGAGNTIYF.

The chain combines TRBV6-1 with TRBJ1-1; unclear D gene. Trimming stripped 7 bases from V and 4 bases from J, with 10 bases between. From germline, CDR1 is MNHNS and CDR2 SASEGT. The CDR3 has 12 amino acids. CDR3 bases: TGTGCCAGCATAATAGCAGCCACTGAAGCTTTCTTT. Its translation is CASIIAATEAFF.

With regard to this clonotype: One end of the junction does not line up with germline, which may come from a read error. The J gene is TRBJ2-3, the V gene TRBV11-3; the D is unclear. Germline V CDR1 and CDR2: SGHNT, YENEEA. The CDR3 consists of 15 residues. The CDR3 coding sequence is TGTACCAGCAGCTTAGAGTCTGGGCGCACAGATACGCAATATTTT. Encoded protein: CTSSLESGRTDTQYF.

Worth noting for this clonotype: Germline is not matched at one junction end, which may reflect a read error. This rearrangement joins TRBV10-1 to TRBJ2-3; 9 nucleotides align to TRBD1. Germline V lookup: CDR1 WNHNN, CDR2 SYGVQD (reference sequence). CDR3 size: 13 residues. CDR3 DNA: TGCACCAGCAGTGAGCCCCGGGACAGGGCGCAGTATTTT. As protein: CTSSEPRDRAQYF.

This clonotype has more than one count but fewer than ten. The chain has TRBV6-2 or TRBV6-3 and TRBJ2-2; the D is unclear. The germline V gene has CDR1 MNHEY and CDR2 SVGEGT. The ends were cut back, 10 bases at V and 5 bases at J, with 14 bases in the middle. The CDR3 totals 13 residues. The CDR3: CANTLQMTGELFF. CDR3 bases: TGTGCCAATACCTTACAGATGACCGGGGAGCTGTTTTTT.

Note on this clonotype: One end of the junction varies from germline; a read error may be responsible. CDR3 amino acids: CTNSPSRGLVNTEAFF. CDR3 DNA: TGTACCAACAGCCCATCCAGGGGGTTGGTGAACACCGAAGCTTTCTTT. The chain is built from TRBV11-2 and TRBJ1-1, with 7 nucleotides matching TRBD1. Germline CDR1 is SGHAT and CDR2 is FQNNGV. This CDR3 is built from 16 residues.

Remarks on this clonotype: This may come from a read error, since a much larger clone is one base off. The chain links TRBV6-6 to TRBJ2-2; 12 bases agree with TRBD2. The germline V gene encodes CDR1 MNHNY and CDR2 SVGAGI (reference sequence). The CDR3 has 15 amino acids. The CDR3 sequence: CAGSPSGRVAGELFF. CDR3 sequence (DNA): TGTGCCGGCAGCCCTAGCGGGAGGGTCGCCGGGGAGCTGTTTTTT.

As to this clonotype: This could be a read error, since a much larger clone is one nucleotide away. The CDR3 nucleotides are TGCAGCGTTTCCGGGCCGGGGGACACCGGGGAGCTGTTTTTT. This translates into CSVSGPGDTGELFF. The V gene is TRBV29-1, the J gene TRBJ2-2; perhaps TRBD2 as D (6 bases). The CDR3 covers 14 residues. Germline CDR1 reads SQVTM; CDR2 reads ANQGSEA. Trimming stripped 5 bases from V and 3 bases from J, with 13 bases between.

This clonotype was found many times. This rearrangement joins TRBV7-2 to TRBJ2-3, with TRBD2 matching over 10 bases. Germline assignment: CDR1 SGHTA and CDR2 FQGNSA. Trimming at V came to 6 bases and at J to 5 bases, leaving 14 bases not matched to a gene. CDR3 size: 17 residues. The CDR3 region is CASRNFGLSGRVDTQYF. The CDR3, as DNA: TGTGCCAGCAGGAATTTCGGACTAAGCGGGAGGGTAGATACGCAGTATTTT.

This clonotype was recorded only once. V is TRBV10-3 and J is TRBJ2-7, with 16 bases fitting TRBD2. Germline V gene lookup returns CDR1 ENHRY and CDR2 SYGVKD. This CDR3 is 19 amino acids long. CDR3 loop: CVTTERSGLAGGFSYEQYF. The CDR3 DNA sequence: TGTGTCACCACCGAACGATCGGGACTAGCGGGAGGGTTCTCCTACGAGCAGTACTTC.

As concerns this clonotype: It may be a read error: a sequence one base away is much more abundant. The CDR3 coding sequence is TGTGCCAACCACGGGCTAGCGACCGAGACCCAGTACTTC. It codes for CANHGLATETQYF. The chain has TRBV7-9 and TRBJ2-5, with D maybe TRBD2 (6 bases). The CDR3 has 13 residues. Germline loops: CDR1 SEHNR, CDR2 FQNEAQ (reference sequence). Trimming left V 10 bases short and J 5 bases short, with 17 bases between.

About this clonotype: The CDR3 ends on some other residue instead of the conserved phenylalanine or tryptophan, so this is likely a read error. This chain links TRBV6-6 with TRBJ1-6; 7 positions match TRBD1. Germline V CDR1 and CDR2: MNHNY, SVGAGI (reference sequence). The length of the CDR3 is 16 residues. The CDR3 reads CASSYSPQGVDSPLHY. The CDR3 coding sequence is TGCGCCAGCAGTTACTCCCCGCAGGGGGTAGATTCACCCCTCCACTAT.

As regards this clonotype: Lacking the conserved final phenylalanine or tryptophan, this CDR3 likely reflects a read error. The limits of the CDR3 on the DNA are not certain, so only TCRdb's listed CDR3 is given. This chain connects TRBV28 to TRBJ1-6. The CDR3 totals 13 residues, both ends included. CDR1 is MDHEN and CDR2 is SYDVKM in the germline V gene. CDR3: CASIRGRNSPLRL.

For this clonotype: One junction end does not reproduce the germline sequence, and a read error may be involved. The CDR3 sequence: CSVLLLQGRSEALF. CDR3 sequence (DNA): TGCAGCGTTCTACTCCTCCAGGGGAGGAGTGAAGCTCTCTTC. This chain uses TRBV29-1 with TRBJ1-1, with a tentative D call TRBD1 (6 bases). Germline-derived CDR1 and CDR2 are SQVTM and ANQGSEA. The CDR3 has 14 amino acids. The whole variable domain, filled in from reference TRBV29-1 and TRBJ1-1, reads SAVISQKPSRDICQRGTSLTIQCQVDSQVTMMFWYRQQPGQSLTLIATANQGSEATYESGFVIDKFPISRPNLTFSTLTVSNMSPEDSSIYLCSVLLLQGRSEALFGQGTRLTVV.

The rearrangement uses TRBV29-1 and TRBJ2-7, with 7 positions matching TRBD1. The CDR3 runs to 13 residues. From germline, CDR1 is SQVTM and CDR2 ANQGSEA. V was clipped by 5 bases and J by 5 bases; unmatched bases: 9. In DNA, the CDR3 is TGCAGCGTTACCCCGACAGGGCTACACGAGCAGTACTTC. It specifies CSVTPTGLHEQYF.

Relative to its sample, this clonotype is medium-sized. The rearrangement uses TRBV4-1 and TRBJ2-1, with 11 positions matching TRBD1. Trimming cost V 4 bases and J 9 bases; bases outside gene matches: 8. Germline V CDR1 and CDR2: MGHRA, YSYEKL. CDR3 length: 15 amino acids. CDR3 amino acids: CASSLGQGAVGEQFF. CDR3 in DNA: TGCGCCAGCAGCCTAGGACAGGGGGCGGTCGGTGAGCAGTTCTTC.

A word on this clonotype: Just one base apart from a much larger clone, this may be a read error. The chain recombines TRBV4-3 with TRBJ2-3; 13 bases fit TRBD2. This CDR3 region has 19 residues. Germline CDR1 LGHNA, CDR2 YSLEER. In DNA, the CDR3 is TGCACCAGCAGCCAACATTACCGGACTAGCGGGGGAGAGACAGATACGCAGTATTTT. The encoded protein is CTSSQHYRTSGGETDTQYF.